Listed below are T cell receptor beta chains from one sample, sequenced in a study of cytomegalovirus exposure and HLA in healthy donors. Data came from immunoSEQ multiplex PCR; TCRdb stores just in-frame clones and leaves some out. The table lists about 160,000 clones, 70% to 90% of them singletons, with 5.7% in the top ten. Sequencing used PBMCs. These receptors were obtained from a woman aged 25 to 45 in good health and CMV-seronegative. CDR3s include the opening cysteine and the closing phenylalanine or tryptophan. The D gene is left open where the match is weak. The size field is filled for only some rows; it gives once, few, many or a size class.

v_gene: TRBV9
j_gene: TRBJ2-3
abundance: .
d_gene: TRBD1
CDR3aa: CASSAGTGPTDTQYF
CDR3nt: TGTGCCAGCAGCGCTGGGACAGGCCCCACAGATACGCAGTATTTT

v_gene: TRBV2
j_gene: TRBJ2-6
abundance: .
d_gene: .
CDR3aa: CASFPVGSGANVLTF
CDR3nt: TGTGCCAGCTTTCCGGTGGGCTCTGGGGCCAACGTCCTGACTTTC

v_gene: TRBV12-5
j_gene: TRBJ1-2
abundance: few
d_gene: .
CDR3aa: CASGFGTTASKVVGYTF
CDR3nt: TGTGCTAGTGGTTTTGGGACGACAGCGTCTAAGGTTGTTGGCTACACCTTC

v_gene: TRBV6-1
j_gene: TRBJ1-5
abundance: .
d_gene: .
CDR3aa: CAIRRLSNQPQHF
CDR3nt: TGTGCCATCCGACGTCTTAGCAATCAGCCCCAGCATTTT

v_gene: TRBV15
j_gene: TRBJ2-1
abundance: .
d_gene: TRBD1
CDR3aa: CATSRSRTGALSEQFF
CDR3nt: TGTGCCACCAGCAGATCAAGGACAGGGGCCCTTTCTGAGCAGTTCTTC

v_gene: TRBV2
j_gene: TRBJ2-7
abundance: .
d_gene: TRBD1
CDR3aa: CASSPRTGTHYEQYF
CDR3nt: TGTGCCAGCAGCCCTCGGACAGGGACCCACTACGAGCAGTACTTC

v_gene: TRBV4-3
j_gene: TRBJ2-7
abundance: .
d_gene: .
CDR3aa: CASSQIGGREVEQYF
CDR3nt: TGCGCCAGCAGCCAAATCGGTGGCAGGGAAGTCGAGCAGTACTTC

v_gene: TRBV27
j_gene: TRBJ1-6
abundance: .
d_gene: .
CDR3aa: CASSPRAAENSPLHF
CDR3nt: TGTGCCAGCAGCCCACGAGCGGCAGAAAATTCACCCCTCCACTTT

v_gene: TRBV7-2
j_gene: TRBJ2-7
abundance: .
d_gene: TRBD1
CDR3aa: CASSLGTGTYEQYF
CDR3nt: TGTGCCAGCAGCTTGGGGACAGGGACCTACGAGCAGTACTTC

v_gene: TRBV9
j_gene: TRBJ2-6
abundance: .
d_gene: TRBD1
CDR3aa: CASSVGTGPPGANVLTF
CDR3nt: TGTGCCAGCAGCGTAGGGACAGGGCCCCCTGGGGCCAACGTCCTGACTTTC

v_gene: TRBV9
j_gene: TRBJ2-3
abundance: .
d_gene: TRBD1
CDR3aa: CASSVARQGGPDTQYF
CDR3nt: TGTGCCAGCAGCGTAGCGAGACAGGGTGGGCCAGATACGCAGTATTTT

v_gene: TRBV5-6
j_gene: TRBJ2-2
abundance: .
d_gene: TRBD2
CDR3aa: CASSSGGPGELFF
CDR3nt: TGTGCCAGCAGCTCGGGGGGGCCCGGGGAGCTGTTTTTT

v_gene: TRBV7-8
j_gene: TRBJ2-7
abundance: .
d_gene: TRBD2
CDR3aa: CASSLGLAADYEQYF
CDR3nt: TGTGCCAGCAGTCTAGGACTAGCGGCTGATTACGAGCAGTACTTC

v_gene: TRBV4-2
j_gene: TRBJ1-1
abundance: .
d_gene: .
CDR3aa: CASSQVRAEGAFF
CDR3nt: TGTGCCAGCAGCCAAGTCCGGGCCGAGGGAGCTTTCTTT

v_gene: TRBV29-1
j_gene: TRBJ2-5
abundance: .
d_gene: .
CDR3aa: CSVEIHSGKETQYF
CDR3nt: TGCAGCGTTGAGATCCATTCTGGGAAAGAGACCCAGTACTTC

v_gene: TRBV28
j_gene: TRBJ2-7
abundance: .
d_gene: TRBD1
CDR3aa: CASSLRTGGSSYEQYF
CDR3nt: TGTGCCAGCAGTTTACGGACAGGGGGGTCCTCCTACGAGCAGTACTTC

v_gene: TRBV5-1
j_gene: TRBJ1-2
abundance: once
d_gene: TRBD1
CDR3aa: CASSLEWTGGLDYGYTF
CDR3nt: TGCGCCAGCAGCTTGGAGTGGACAGGGGGCCTCGACTATGGCTACACCTTC

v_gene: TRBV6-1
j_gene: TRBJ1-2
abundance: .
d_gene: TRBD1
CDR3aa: CASSIGGRYGYTF
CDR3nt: TGTGCCAGCAGCATAGGGGGCCGCTATGGCTACACCTTC

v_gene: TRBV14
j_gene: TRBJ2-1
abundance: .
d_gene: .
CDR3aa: CASSQRDTYNEQFF
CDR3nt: TGTGCCAGCAGCCAGAGGGACACCTACAATGAGCAGTTCTTC

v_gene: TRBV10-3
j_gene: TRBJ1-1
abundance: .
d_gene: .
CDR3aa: CAISESGQFSTEAFF
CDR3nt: TGTGCCATCAGTGAGTCTGGGCAGTTTAGCACTGAAGCTTTCTTT

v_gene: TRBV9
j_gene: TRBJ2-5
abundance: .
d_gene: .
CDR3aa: CASSVGGGGAKWEWGTQYF
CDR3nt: TGTGCCAGCAGCGTAGGAGGTGGCGGTGCTAAATGGGAGTGGGGGACCCAGTACTTC

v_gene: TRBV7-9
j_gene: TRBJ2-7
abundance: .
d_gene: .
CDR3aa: CASSLEGRRGTGIYEQYF
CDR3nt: TGTGCCAGCAGCTTAGAAGGGCGGAGGGGGACTGGAATCTACGAGCAGTACTTC

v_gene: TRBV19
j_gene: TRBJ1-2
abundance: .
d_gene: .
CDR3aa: CASSRQASNYGYTF
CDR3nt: TGTGCCAGTAGTAGGCAGGCATCTAACTATGGCTACACCTTC

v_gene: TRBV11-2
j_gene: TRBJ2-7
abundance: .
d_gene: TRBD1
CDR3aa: CASTPDRGRIAAEQYF
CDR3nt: TGTGCCAGCACCCCCGACAGGGGTCGAATAGCGGCCGAGCAGTACTTC

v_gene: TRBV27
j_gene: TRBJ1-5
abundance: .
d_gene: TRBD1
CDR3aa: CASSLSTGGNQPQHF
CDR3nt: TGTGCCAGCAGTTTATCGACAGGGGGCAATCAGCCCCAGCATTTT

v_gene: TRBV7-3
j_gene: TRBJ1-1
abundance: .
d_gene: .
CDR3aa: CASRLTQGTEAFF
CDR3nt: TGTGCCAGCAGATTAACCCAAGGCACTGAAGCTTTCTTT

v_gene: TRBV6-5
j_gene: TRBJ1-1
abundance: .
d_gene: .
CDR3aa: CASSYARRVTEAFF
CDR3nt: TGTGCCAGCAGTTACGCCCGCAGGGTTACTGAAGCTTTCTTT

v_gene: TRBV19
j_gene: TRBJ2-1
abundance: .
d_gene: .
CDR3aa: CASSSDGTLHYNEQFF
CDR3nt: TGTGCCAGTAGTAGCGACGGGACACTCCACTACAATGAGCAGTTCTTC

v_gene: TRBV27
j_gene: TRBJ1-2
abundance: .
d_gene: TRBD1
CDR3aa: CASRLTGGREGYTF
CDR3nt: TGTGCCAGCAGGCTGACAGGGGGCAGGGAGGGCTACACCTTC

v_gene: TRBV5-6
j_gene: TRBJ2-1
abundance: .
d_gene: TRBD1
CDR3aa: CASSFGTGDYNEQFF
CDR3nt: TGTGCCAGCAGCTTCGGGACAGGGGATTACAATGAGCAGTTCTTC

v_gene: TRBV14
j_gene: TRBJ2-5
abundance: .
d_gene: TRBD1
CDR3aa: CASSHLTGIGQETQYF
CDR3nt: TGTGCCAGCAGCCACCTGACAGGGATCGGGCAAGAGACCCAGTACTTC

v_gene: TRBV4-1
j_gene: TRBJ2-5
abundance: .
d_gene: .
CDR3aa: CASSQVQGETQYF
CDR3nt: TGCGCCAGCAGCCAAGTCCAGGGAGAGACCCAGTACTTC

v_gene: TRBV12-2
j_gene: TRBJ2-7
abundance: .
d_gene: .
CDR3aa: CASRLSTEETYEQYF
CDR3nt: TGTGCAAGTCGCTTATCGACAGAGGAAACCTACGAGCAGTACTTC

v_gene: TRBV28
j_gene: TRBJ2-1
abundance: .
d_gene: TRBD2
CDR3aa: CASSLSGGNEQFF
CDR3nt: TGTGCCAGCAGTTTATCGGGGGGCAATGAGCAGTTCTTC

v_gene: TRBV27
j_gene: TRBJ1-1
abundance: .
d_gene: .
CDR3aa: CASSLLRQGTEAFF
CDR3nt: TGTGCCAGCAGTTTATTACGGCAGGGAACTGAAGCTTTCTTT

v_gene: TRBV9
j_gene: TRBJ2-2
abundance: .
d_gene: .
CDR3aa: CASSVVRGPGELFF
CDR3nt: TGTGCCAGCAGCGTAGTCAGGGGACCCGGGGAGCTGTTTTTT